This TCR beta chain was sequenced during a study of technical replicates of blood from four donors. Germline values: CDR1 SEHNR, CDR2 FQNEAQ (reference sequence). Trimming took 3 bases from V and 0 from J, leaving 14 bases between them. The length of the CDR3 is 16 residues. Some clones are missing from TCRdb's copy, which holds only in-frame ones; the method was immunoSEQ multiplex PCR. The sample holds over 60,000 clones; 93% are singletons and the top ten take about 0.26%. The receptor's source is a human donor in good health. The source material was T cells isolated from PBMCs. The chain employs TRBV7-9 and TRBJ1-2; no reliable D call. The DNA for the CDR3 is TGTGCCAGCAGCTTGGGTGCGGCCAGCACTAACTATGGCTACACCTTC. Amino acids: CASSLGAASTNYGYTF.